The clone carrying this T cell receptor (beta chain) was detected only a few times. The source of the sample is a study of blood T cell repertoires in COVID-19. As for the study in general: The United States, Italy and Spain provided the acute and convalescent COVID-19 samples. From T cells, B-cell-depleted T cells, or PBMCs came the material, which was cDNA or gDNA.

TCRdb keeps only in-frame clones here, not all; method: immunoSEQ multiplex PCR. The sample holds 300,000 to 400,000 clones, about 87% seen once. Germline CDR1 MNHEY, CDR2 SVGAGI. The CDR3 is 15 residues long. V was trimmed by 1 base and J by 9 bases, leaving 13 bases between them. Seattle's enrolled individuals joined amid active infection and were then monitored longitudinally. What was sequenced was peripheral blood. The receptor was isolated from a woman aged 50 to 60 with COVID-19, enrolled during active disease. J is TRBJ1-6 and V is TRBV6-5, with D perhaps TRBD1 (5 bases). CDR3 sequence: CASSYWGLGGSPLHF. The DNA of the CDR3 is TGTGCCAGCAGTTACTGGGGCCTTGGCGGTTCACCCCTCCACTTT.